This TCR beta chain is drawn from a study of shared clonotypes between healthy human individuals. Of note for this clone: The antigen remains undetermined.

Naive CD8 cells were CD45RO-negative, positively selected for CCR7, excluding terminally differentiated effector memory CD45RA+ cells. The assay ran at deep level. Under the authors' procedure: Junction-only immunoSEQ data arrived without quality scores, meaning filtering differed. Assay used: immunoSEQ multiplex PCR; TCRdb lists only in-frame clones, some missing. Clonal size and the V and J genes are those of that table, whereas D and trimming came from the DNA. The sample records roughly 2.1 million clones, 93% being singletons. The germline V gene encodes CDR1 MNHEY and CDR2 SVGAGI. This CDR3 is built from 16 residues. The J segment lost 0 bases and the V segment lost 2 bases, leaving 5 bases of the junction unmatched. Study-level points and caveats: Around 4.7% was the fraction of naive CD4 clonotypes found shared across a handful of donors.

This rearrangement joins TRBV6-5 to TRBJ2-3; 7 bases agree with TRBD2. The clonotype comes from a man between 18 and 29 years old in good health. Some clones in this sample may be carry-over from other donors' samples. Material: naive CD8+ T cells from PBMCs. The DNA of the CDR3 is TGTGCCAGCAGTTACGGGGGGGAGGGAAGCACAGATACGCAGTATTTT. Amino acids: CASSYGGEGSTDTQYF.